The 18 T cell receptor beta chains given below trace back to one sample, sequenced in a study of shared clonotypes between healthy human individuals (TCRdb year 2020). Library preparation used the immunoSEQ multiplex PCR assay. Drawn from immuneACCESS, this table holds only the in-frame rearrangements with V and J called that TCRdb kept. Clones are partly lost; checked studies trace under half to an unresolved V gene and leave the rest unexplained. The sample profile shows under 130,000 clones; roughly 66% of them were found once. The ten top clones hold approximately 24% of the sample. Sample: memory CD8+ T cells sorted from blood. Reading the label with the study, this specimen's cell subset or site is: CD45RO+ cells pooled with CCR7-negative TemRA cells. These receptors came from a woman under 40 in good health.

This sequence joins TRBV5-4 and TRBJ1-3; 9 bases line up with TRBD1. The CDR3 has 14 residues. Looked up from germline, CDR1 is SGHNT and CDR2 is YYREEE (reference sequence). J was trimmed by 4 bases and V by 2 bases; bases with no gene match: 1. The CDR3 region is CASSFGTGGNTIYF. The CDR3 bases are TGTGCCAGCAGCTTTGGGACAGGGGGAAACACCATATATTTT.

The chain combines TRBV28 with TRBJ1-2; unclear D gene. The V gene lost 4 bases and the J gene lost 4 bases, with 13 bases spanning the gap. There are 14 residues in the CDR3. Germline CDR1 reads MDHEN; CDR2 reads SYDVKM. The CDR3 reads CASSSPGRVYGYTF. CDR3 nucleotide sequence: TGTGCCAGCAGTTCACCGGGTCGGGTCTATGGCTACACCTTC.

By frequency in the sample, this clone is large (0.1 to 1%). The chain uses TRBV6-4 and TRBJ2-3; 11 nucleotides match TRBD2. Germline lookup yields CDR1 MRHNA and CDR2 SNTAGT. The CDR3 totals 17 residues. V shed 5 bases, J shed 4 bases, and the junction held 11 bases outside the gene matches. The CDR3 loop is CASSPATSGKGADTQYF. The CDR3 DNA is TGTGCCAGCAGTCCAGCGACTAGCGGGAAAGGGGCAGATACGCAGTATTTT.

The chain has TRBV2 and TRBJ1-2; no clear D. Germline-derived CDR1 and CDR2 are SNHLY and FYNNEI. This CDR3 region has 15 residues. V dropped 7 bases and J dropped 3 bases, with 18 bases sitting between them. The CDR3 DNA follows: TGTGCCAGCACCCTCGCCGTGTCCCTCTACTATGGCTACACCTTC. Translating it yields CASTLAVSLYYGYTF.

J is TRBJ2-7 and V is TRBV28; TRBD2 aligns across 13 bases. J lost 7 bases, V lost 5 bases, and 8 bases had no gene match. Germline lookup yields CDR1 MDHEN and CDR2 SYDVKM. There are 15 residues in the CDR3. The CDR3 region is CASSLLLAGGKEQYF. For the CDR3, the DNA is TGTGCCAGCAGTCTCTTACTAGCGGGAGGGAAAGAGCAGTACTTC.

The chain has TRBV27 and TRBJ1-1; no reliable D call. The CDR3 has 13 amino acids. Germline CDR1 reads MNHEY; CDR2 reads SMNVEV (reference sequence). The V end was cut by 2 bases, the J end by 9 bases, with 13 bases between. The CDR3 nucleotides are TGTGCCAGCAGTTTACGAGGGTTGGGAAAAGCTTTCTTT. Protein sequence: CASSLRGLGKAFF.

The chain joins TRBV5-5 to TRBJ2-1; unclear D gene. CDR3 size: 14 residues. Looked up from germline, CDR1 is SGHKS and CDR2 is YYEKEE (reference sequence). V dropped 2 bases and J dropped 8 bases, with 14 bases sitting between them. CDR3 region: CASSFDYGSDEQFF. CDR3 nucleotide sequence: TGTGCCAGCAGCTTTGATTATGGAAGCGATGAGCAGTTCTTC.

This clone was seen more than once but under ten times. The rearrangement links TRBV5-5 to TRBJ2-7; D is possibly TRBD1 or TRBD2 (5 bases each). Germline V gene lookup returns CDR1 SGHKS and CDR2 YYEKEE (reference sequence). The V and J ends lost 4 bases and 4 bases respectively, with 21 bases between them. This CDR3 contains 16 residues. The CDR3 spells CASSNSRTGPTYEQYF. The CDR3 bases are TGTGCCAGCAGCAACAGTAGAACGGGGCCCACTTACGAGCAGTACTTC.

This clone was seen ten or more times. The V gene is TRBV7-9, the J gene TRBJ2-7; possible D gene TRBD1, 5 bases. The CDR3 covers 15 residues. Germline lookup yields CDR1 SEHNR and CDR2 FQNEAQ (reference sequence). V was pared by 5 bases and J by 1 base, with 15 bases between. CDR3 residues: CASSHPGALSYEQYF. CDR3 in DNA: TGTGCCAGCAGCCACCCTGGGGCTCTTTCCTACGAGCAGTACTTC.

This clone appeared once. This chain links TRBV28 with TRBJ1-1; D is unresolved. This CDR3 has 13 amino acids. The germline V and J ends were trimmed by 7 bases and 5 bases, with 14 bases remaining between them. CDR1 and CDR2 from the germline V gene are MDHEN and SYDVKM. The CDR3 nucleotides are TGTGCCAGCATCGATCTCGGGGTGACTGAAGCTTTCTTT. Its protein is CASIDLGVTEAFF.

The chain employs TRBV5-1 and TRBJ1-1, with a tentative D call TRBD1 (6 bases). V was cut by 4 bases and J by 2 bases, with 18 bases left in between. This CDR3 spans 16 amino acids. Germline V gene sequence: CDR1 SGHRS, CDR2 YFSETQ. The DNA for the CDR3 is TGCGCCAGCAGCCTGGCGTACAGGGAATTTAACACTGAAGCTTTCTTT. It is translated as CASSLAYREFNTEAFF.

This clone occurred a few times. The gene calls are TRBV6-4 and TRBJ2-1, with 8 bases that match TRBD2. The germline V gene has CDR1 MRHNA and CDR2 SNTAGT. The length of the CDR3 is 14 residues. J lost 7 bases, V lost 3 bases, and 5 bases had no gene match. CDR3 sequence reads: CASSEQSGGNEQFF. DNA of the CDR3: TGTGCCAGCAGTGAACAGTCGGGAGGGAATGAGCAGTTCTTC.

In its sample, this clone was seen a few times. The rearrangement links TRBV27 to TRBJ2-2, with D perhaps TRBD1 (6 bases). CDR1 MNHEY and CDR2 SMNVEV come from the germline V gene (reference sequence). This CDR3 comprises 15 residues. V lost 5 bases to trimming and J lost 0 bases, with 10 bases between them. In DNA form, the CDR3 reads TGTGCCAGCAGTCAGAACAGGGCGAACACCGGGGAGCTGTTTTTT. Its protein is CASSQNRANTGELFF.

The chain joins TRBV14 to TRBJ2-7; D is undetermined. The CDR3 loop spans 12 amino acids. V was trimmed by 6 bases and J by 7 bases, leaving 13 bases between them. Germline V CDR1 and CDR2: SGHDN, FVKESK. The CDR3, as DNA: TGTGCCAGCAGTCTTTACGGGCGGGAGCAGTACTTC. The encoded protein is CASSLYGREQYF.

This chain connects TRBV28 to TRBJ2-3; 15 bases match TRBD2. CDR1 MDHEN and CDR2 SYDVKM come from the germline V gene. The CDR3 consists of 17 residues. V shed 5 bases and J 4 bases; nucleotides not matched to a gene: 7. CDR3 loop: CASSIWTSGRGPDTQYF. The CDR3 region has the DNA TGTGCCAGCAGTATCTGGACTAGCGGGAGGGGGCCAGATACGCAGTATTTT.

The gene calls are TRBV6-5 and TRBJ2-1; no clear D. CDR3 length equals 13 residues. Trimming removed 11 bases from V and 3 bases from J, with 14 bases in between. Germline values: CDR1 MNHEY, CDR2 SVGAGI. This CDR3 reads CAAISYNYNEQFF. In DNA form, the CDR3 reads TGTGCCGCCATTAGCTACAACTACAATGAGCAGTTCTTC.

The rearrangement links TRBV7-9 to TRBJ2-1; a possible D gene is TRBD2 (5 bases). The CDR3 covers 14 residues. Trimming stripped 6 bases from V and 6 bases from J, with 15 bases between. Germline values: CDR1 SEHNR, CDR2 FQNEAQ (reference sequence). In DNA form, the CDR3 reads TGTGCCAGCAGAAGACTTTTCGCGGGCAATGAGCAGTTCTTC. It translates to CASRRLFAGNEQFF.

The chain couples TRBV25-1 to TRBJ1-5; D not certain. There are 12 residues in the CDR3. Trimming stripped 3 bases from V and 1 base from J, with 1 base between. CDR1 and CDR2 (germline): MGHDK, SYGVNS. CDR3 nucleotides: TGTGCCAGCAGTGAGAGCAATCAGCCCCAGCATTTT. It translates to CASSESNQPQHF.